These T cell receptor beta chains were read from a single sample in a study of blood T cell repertoires in COVID-19. Here immunoSEQ multiplex PCR was the method, and the copy in TCRdb shows in-frame clones only, minus some. The sample contains 150,000 to 180,000 clones, about four fifths of which appear only once. Sequenced sample: peripheral blood. The source is a woman aged 60-70 years with acute or convalescent COVID-19. The CDR3 runs from the conserved cysteine through the conserved F or W. Each record gives: J gene, clone size, D gene, V gene, CDR3 protein, CDR3 DNA. The D gene is left open where the match is weak. Where a row states a size, it is once, few, many or the class of an expanded clone; other rows omit it.

>TRBJ2-7|.|.|TRBV7-8
CASSPVLRGREYF
TGTGCCAGCAGCCCAGTTCTACGGGGTCGGGAGTACTTC
>TRBJ1-1|.|.|TRBV11-2
CASRKGLNTEAFF
TGTGCCAGCAGGAAGGGGCTGAACACTGAAGCTTTCTTT
>TRBJ1-2|.|.|TRBV19
CASSIEEGTIYGYTF
TGTGCCAGTAGTATAGAGGAGGGGACTATCTATGGCTACACCTTC
>TRBJ1-2|.|.|TRBV6-5
CASSYEGTRGSYGYTF
TGTGCCAGCAGTTACGAAGGGACACGAGGGTCCTATGGCTACACCTTC
>TRBJ1-2|.|.|TRBV28
CASSLASYLYGYTF
TGTGCCAGCAGTTTGGCCAGTTACCTCTATGGCTACACCTTC
>TRBJ1-4|once|.|TRBV7-9
CASSSTRFEQKLFF
TGTGCCAGCAGCTCCACCCGGTTCGAACAAAAACTGTTTTTT
>TRBJ1-3|.|TRBD1|TRBV6-6
CASSSWTGYGNTIYF
TGTGCCAGCAGTTCTTGGACAGGGTATGGAAACACCATATATTTT
>TRBJ2-2|.|.|TRBV4-1
CASSQGRLGGLNTGELFF
TGCGCCAGCAGCCAAGGAAGGTTGGGGGGATTGAACACCGGGGAGCTGTTTTTT
>TRBJ2-1|.|.|TRBV19
CASSIDSDTPYNEQFF
TGTGCCAGTAGTATAGATTCGGACACCCCCTACAATGAGCAGTTCTTC
>TRBJ2-1|.|TRBD2|TRBV3-1/TRBV3-2
CASSHPSGGAYNEQFF
TGTGCCAGCAGCCACCCTAGCGGGGGTGCATACAATGAGCAGTTCTTC
>TRBJ2-5|.|.|TRBV3-1/TRBV3-2
CASSQGAGEETQYF
TGTGCCAGCAGCCAAGGTGCAGGGGAAGAGACCCAGTACTTC
>TRBJ2-2|.|TRBD1|TRBV2
CASSGTGWTGELFF
TGTGCCAGCAGTGGGACAGGGTGGACCGGGGAGCTGTTTTTT
>TRBJ2-1|.|TRBD2|TRBV11-2
CASSSASGGGYNEQFF
TGTGCCAGCAGCTCCGCAAGCGGGGGGGGATACAATGAGCAGTTCTTC
>TRBJ2-7|once|TRBD2|TRBV11-2
CASSLGWSGAPYEQYF
TGTGCCAGCAGCTTAGGTTGGAGCGGGGCGCCCTACGAGCAGTACTTC
>TRBJ2-3|.|.|TRBV12-3/TRBV12-4
CASMTLTTDTQYF
TGTGCCAGCATGACTCTAACCACAGATACGCAGTATTTT
>TRBJ1-4|.|TRBD1|TRBV28
CASGGQGIEKLFF
TGTGCCAGCGGGGGACAGGGGATTGAAAAACTGTTTTTT
>TRBJ2-3|.|.|TRBV4-1
CASRLQRAYGTDTQYF
TGCGCCAGCAGACTCCAGCGGGCTTACGGCACAGATACGCAGTATTTT
>TRBJ1-5|once|.|TRBV7-3
CASSPNRNQPQHF
TGTGCCAGCAGCCCAAACAGGAATCAGCCCCAGCATTTT
>TRBJ1-5|.|.|TRBV4-1
CASSQDWQVPSNQPQHF
TGCGCCAGCAGCCAAGATTGGCAGGTCCCAAGCAATCAGCCCCAGCATTTT
>TRBJ1-3|few|.|TRBV10-2
CASRDSSGNTIYF
TGCGCCAGCAGAGACAGCTCTGGAAACACCATATATTTT
>TRBJ1-2|.|TRBD1|TRBV5-1
CASSKGQAGRDGYTF
TGCGCCAGCAGCAAGGGACAGGCTGGGAGGGATGGCTACACCTTC
>TRBJ1-1|.|.|TRBV6-5
CASSYIPNTEAFF
TGTGCCAGCAGTTACATTCCTAACACTGAAGCTTTCTTT
>TRBJ1-3|.|.|TRBV4-1
CASSQGALGTGNTIYF
TGCGCCAGCAGCCAAGGGGCTTTGGGGACAGGAAACACCATATATTTT